This entry describes one T cell receptor beta chain. This clone is a singleton in its sample. The clone's antigen remains unknown. Its ends do not fully match the called genes, so a read error is possible. The cysteine opens and the phenylalanine closes a CDR3 of 17 amino acids. The CDR3 DNA has 51 bases and is translated from base 1. CDR1 SEHNR and CDR2 FQNEAQ were looked up in the germline V gene (reference sequence). The cohort comprised under 700 healthy bone marrow donors. All cohort members were sampled while nominally healthy, although unrecorded immune exposures were likely present. The donor was CMV seronegative and was included in the group of around 320 seronegative cohort members. A peripheral blood sample was provided by each donor, and peripheral blood mononuclear cells were used for TCR beta sequencing. The Qiagen DNeasy Blood Extraction Kit was used to extract genomic DNA from the blood cell samples.

The data are from a study of cytomegalovirus exposure and HLA in healthy donors (dated by TCRdb to the late 2010s). About the full investigation: An earlier analysis of roughly 610 of the donors reported over 250 Gb of sequence data and 117 million unique TCR beta sequences obtained from some 170 million T cells. Roughly 300 gigabases of sequencing data and around 85 million unique TCR sequences made up an early release that covered several hundred HLA-typed donors. The study aimed to test whether signatures of past pathogen exposure could be identified by cataloging public T cell receptors. Rather than using new phenotypic data, the later analysis identified candidate immune exposures from TCR beta sequences and from how often those sequences occurred across donors. The study combined high-throughput TCR immunosequencing, statistical association of individual TCRs with disease status, and machine learning to predict cytomegalovirus infection status. In a later analysis, previously published TCR beta repertoires from about 640 donors were re-analyzed and high-resolution HLA genotyping was added so that TCR occurrence patterns could be studied. Donor age, sex, ethnicity and CMV serostatus were compiled together with the repertoire data. Every discovery cohort repertoire had been produced on one sequencing platform. Because of strong linkage in the cohort, five DR-DQ haplotypes were treated as single units for association and clustering. HLA typing covered class I and class II loci at four-digit resolution. Among 350 to 400 genotyped donors of the cohort, an average of approximately 230,000 unique TCR beta nucleotide sequences were sequenced per donor, roughly 20% of them non-productive. A later genetic analysis used genome-wide SNP genotypes for 398 of the 666 donors, treating that subset as a discovery cohort. Besides the first cohort of 666 subjects, a separate validation cohort made up of 120 different subjects was used. Among the approximately 400 genotyped donors, around 81% belonged to the genetic ancestry cluster associated with self-reported Caucasian donors. The number of donors typed differed by locus, with about 629-640 for A, B, C, DRB1 and DQB1, roughly 550 for DQA1, under 610 for DPA1, and 450 to 480 for DPB1. Using immunosequencing, the study profiled T cell repertoires from about 620 subjects and related those repertoires to cytomegalovirus serostatus. In an earlier analysis of over 550 of the donors, high-throughput TCR beta sequencing was used to judge whether each TCR beta V gene segment behaved as functional or pseudogenic.

Library generation was performed with the immunoSEQ multiplex PCR assay. A mixture of 60 forward primers for TCR Vbeta segments and 13 reverse primers for TCR Jbeta segments was used in the multiplex PCR. The CDR3 region of rearranged TCR beta genes was amplified from genomic DNA with a multiplex PCR assay. On the Illumina HiSeq System, the amplified TCR beta libraries were sequenced as 87-base-pair reads. In the paper's pipeline: In a later analysis, some 80 million unique TCR beta chains were counted across the roughly 610 repertoires, and approximately 11 million of these chains were shared by at least two donors. To remove PCR and sequencing errors, raw reads were error-corrected and collapsed into unique sequences using a nearest-neighbor algorithm that merged closely related sequences. To assign V, D and J gene segments, CDR3 sequences were aligned to IMGT reference sequences. For a sequence to be retained, a match of at least six nucleotides was required to both a V gene segment and a J gene segment. A rearrangement counted as productive if the CDR3 had no stop codons and remained in frame with V and J, and every other rearrangement counted as non-productive. Following IMGT convention, CDR3 was defined as the stretch from the second conserved V-encoded cysteine to the conserved J-encoded phenylalanine. The earlier analysis of some 550 of the donors excluded any sequence lacking an unambiguous match to a single V gene segment. An earlier analysis of some 500 of the donors classified V segments as functional when productive rearrangements were above 56.7% and as segregating when the standard deviation between donors was above 5%. A statistical classification framework was developed to diagnose cytomegalovirus status using the catalog of TCR beta chain sequences. A later analysis assigned V and J genes by comparing TCR nucleotide sequences with IMGT/GENE-DB human TR gene sequences. The TCRdist pipeline was used in a later analysis to assign CDR3 sequences and most-parsimonious VDJ recombination scenarios. In a later analysis, each TCR beta chain was defined by its CDR3 amino acid sequence together with its V-gene family, and reads lacking a unique V-gene family were excluded. In a later analysis, a few hundred highly shared, low-generation-probability nucleotide sequences were removed to address suspected cross-contamination and a sequencing artifact. In a later analysis, a clonal expansion index was calculated for each public chain from normalized within-repertoire ranks of inferred template counts. A later analysis computed generation probabilities with a VDJ recombination model fitted to out-of-frame rearrangements, and checked the results against IGoR. Hypergeometric tests were used in a later analysis to score TCR-TCR, TCR-HLA and TCR-CMV co-occurrence, with a repertoire-size bias correction applied to the TCR pairs. A later analysis estimated false discovery rates by permuting HLA or CMV assignments 20 times. In a later analysis, co-occurring TCRs were grouped using DBSCAN, and TCRdist sequence similarity was added for clustering within HLA-allele-positive subsets. Repertoires with fewer than 30,000 or more than 120,000 public chains, plus five repertoires with anomalous nucleotide sharing, were excluded from co-occurrence clustering. TCRdb retrieved this table from immuneACCESS and kept in-frame rearrangements only. Not all clones are present; in checked studies, unresolved V genes account for under half, and no reason is known for the remainder. V, J and clone size reflect that table, while D and trimming were determined from the DNA. The sample table shows 30,000 to 40,000 clones, and around 40% are seen once. Approximately 2% of the sample lies in the top ten.

What the research found in general, with its limitations: Fewer than 20 rarely observed V segments, including chromosome 9 orphons, were excluded from the earlier analysis of several hundred of the donors because counts were too low. Several of the top co-occurrence clusters appeared to be linked to parvovirus B19, influenza, CMV and Epstein-Barr virus, according to a later analysis. A later analysis associated 17,000 or so TCR beta sequences with specific HLA alleles at a false discovery rate of 0.05. Some IMGT-functional V segments, including TRBV6-2 and TRBV6-3, could not be distinguished by the 87-base-pair reads and were therefore excluded. A further reported finding was that TCR beta sequences accurately predicted the HLA-A and HLA-B alleles for most subjects in the first cohort. It was suggested by the authors that the approach could potentially be generalized to other disease states and immunological phenotypes. The classifier was reported to diagnose cytomegalovirus status with high specificity and sensitivity in both the original cohort and the validation cohort. A later analysis found that HLA-associated TCR beta chains were more clonally expanded and had lower generation probabilities than equally common non-associated chains. Because HLA typing was missing for some donors at each locus, association tests included only the typed subset. Roughly uniform sequencing depth across donors was assumed in presence/absence analyses, although this assumption may not hold. A total of 150 to 200 TCR beta chains were listed by the study as associated with cytomegalovirus. A cluster of highly shared sequence variants was judged likely to represent a technical artifact of the sequencing pipeline. In an earlier analysis of a few hundred of the donors, most TCR beta V segments were observed in productive rearrangements about 87% or about 30% of the time, broadly matching IMGT annotations. Across donors, most TCR sequences were observed very rarely, whereas some public TCRs were present in many individuals. Compared with the approximately 600-donor mean, donors in an Asian-associated ancestry cluster had fewer N-insertions in productive TCRs, according to a later genetic analysis. According to a later analysis, most CMV-associated TCR beta chains appeared to be HLA-restricted, and the HLA associations seemed to be driven largely by CMV exposure. A later analysis found that TCR association rates varied across HLA loci, with DRB1 alleles showing the most associated TCRs and HLA-C alleles the fewest. In this cohort, only TCR beta chains were sequenced, and detectable features were limited by the absence of alpha or paired-chain data. Linkage disequilibrium might explain the correlated functional status among segregating V segments, but an unknown experimental factor could not be ruled out. CMV serostatus was the only immune exposure information available for the cohort. A later genetic analysis associated a missense DCLRE1C variant with V-gene and J-gene trimming of TCR beta chains, and an independent cohort replicated the association. In vitro tests confirmed that three of the cytomegalovirus-associated TCR beta chains recognize cytomegalovirus antigens. Strong co-occurrence of HLA alleles, especially DR and DQ, made assigning TCR associations to individual alleles difficult.

Sequenced: PBMCs. This sequence uses TRBV7-9 and TRBJ2-1, with 12 bases matching TRBD2. This TCR was sampled from a woman aged 50 to 60 in good health and CMV-seronegative. In nucleotides, the sequence is TGTTCCAGCAGCTTCTCCCAAGGACTAGCGGGAAGTAATGAGCAGTTCTTC. The encoded protein is CSSSFSQGLAGSNEQFF.